One sample yielded the 2 T cell receptor beta chains listed below, sequenced in a study of cytomegalovirus exposure and HLA in healthy donors (dated by TCRdb to about 2017). Library construction relied on the immunoSEQ multiplex PCR assay. For the multiplex PCR, a mixture combining 60 forward primers for TCR Vbeta segments and 13 reverse primers for TCR Jbeta segments was used. TCRdb obtained this table from immuneACCESS and retained in-frame rearrangements with V and J assigned. These tables miss some clones; where compared with another copy, unresolved V genes account for less than half of the shortfall, and the remainder is unexplained. The sample table contains under 80,000 clones; only one count was recorded for 65% to 70% of them. The top ten clones comprise about 1.9% of the sample. The sequencing sample was made of PBMCs. The source of these receptors is a woman in her 30s in good health and CMV-seronegative.

The chain carries TRBV6-1 and TRBJ2-7, with 9 bases lining up with TRBD2. This CDR3 spans 15 amino acids. The germline gives CDR1 MNHNS, CDR2 SASEGT. With 6 bases clipped from V and 0 bases from J, the junction kept 6 bases outside the gene matches. CDR3 protein: CASRETSGYSYEQYF. The CDR3 coding sequence is TGTGCCAGCAGGGAGACTAGCGGCTACTCCTACGAGCAGTACTTC.

The table lists this clone with a count of one. V is TRBV7-2 and J is TRBJ1-3, with a weak D call TRBD1 (6 bases). This CDR3 spans 17 amino acids. The germline CDR1 and CDR2 sequences are SGHTA and FQGNSA. Trimming took 5 bases from V and 3 from J, leaving 20 bases between them. The CDR3 is CASSESRGGVFGNTIYF. The CDR3 nucleotides are TGTGCCAGCAGCGAGAGCCGAGGGGGAGTGTTTGGAAACACCATATATTTT. The complete variable domain, with remaining parts taken from reference TRBV7-2 and TRBJ1-3, reads GAGVSQSPSNKVTEKGKDVELRCDPISGHTALYWYRQSLGQGLEFLIYFQGNSAPDKSGLPSDRFSAERTGGSVSTLTIQRTQQEDSAVYLCASSESRGGVFGNTIYFGEGSWLTVV.